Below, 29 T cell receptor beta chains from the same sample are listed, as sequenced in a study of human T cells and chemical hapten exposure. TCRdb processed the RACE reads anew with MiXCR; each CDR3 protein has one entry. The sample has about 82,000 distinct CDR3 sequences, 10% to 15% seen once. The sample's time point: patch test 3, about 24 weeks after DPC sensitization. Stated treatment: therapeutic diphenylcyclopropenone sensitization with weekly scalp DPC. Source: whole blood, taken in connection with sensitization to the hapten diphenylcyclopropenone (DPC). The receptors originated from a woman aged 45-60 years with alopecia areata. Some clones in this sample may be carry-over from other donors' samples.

The CDR3 DNA is TGTGCCAGCAGCAAAGGTGGTAGCGGCCCTGCCGGGGCCCAGTACTTC. Translating gives CASSKGGSGPAGAQYF. The chain is built from TRBV21-1 and TRBJ2-5; whether TRBD2, the table's D call, matches the DNA was not checked. TRBV21-1 is termed a pseudogene. The CDR3 runs to 16 residues.

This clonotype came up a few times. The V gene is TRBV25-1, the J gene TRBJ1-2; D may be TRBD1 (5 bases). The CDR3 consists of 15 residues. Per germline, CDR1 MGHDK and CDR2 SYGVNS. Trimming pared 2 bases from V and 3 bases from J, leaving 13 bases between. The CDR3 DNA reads TGTGCCAGCAGTGAACGATCAGGGATGGACTATGGCTACACCTTC. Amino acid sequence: CASSERSGMDYGYTF.

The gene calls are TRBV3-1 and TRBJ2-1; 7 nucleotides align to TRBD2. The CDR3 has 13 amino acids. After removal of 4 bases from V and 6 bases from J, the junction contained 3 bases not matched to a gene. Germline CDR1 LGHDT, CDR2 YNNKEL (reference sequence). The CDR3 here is CASSPRLANEQFF. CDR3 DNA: TGTGCCAGCAGCCCGCGACTAGCCAATGAGCAGTTCTTC.

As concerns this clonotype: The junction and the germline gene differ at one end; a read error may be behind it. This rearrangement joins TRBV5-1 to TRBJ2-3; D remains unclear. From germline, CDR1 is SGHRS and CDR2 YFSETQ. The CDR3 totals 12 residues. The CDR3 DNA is TGCACCAGCAGCGAGAACACAGATACGCAGTATTTT. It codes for CTSSENTDTQYF.

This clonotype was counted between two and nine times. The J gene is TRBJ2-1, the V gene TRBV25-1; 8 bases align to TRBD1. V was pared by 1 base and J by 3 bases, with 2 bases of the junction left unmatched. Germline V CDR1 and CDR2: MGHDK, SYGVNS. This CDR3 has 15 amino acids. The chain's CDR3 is CASSEWGTGYNEQFF. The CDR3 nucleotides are TGTGCCAGCAGTGAATGGGGGACAGGCTACAATGAGCAGTTCTTC.

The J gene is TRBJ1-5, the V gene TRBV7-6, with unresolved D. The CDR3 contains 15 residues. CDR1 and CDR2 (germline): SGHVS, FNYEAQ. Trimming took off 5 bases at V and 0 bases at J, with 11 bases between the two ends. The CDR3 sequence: CASSPDGDSNQPQHF. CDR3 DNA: TGTGCCAGCAGCCCGGACGGAGATAGCAATCAGCCCCAGCATTTT. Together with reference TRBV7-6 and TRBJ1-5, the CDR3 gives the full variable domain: GAGVSQSPRYKVTKRGQDVALRCDPISGHVSLYWYRQALGQGPEFLTYFNYEAQQDKSGLPNDRFSAERPEGSISTLTIQRTEQRDSAMYRCASSPDGDSNQPQHFGDGTRLSIL.

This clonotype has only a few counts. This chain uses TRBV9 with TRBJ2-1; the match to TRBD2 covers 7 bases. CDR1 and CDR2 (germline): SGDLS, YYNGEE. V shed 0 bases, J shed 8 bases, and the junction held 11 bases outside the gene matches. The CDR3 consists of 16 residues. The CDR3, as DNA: TGTGCCAGCAGCGTAGGCACGGCGTCGGGGAGGGATGAGCAGTTCTTC. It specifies CASSVGTASGRDEQFF.

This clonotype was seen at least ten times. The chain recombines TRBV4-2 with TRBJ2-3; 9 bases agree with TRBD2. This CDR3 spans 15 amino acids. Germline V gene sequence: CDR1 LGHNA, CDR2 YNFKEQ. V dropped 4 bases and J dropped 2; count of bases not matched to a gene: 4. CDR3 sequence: CASSPRTSVTDTQYF. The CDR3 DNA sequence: TGTGCCAGCAGCCCGCGGACTAGCGTCACAGATACGCAGTATTTT.

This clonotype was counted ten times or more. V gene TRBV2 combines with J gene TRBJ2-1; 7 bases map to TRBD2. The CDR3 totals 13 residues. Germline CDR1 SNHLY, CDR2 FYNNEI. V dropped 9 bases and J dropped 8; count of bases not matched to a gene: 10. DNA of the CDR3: TGTGCCAGTGGACTAGAGAGCCGTGATGAGCAGTTCTTC. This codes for CASGLESRDEQFF.

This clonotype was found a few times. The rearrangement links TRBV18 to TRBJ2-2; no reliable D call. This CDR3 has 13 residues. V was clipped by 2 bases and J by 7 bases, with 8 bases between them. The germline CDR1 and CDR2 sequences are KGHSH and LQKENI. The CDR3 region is CASSPLGDGELFF. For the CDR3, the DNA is TGTGCCAGCTCACCATTGGGTGACGGGGAGCTGTTTTTT.

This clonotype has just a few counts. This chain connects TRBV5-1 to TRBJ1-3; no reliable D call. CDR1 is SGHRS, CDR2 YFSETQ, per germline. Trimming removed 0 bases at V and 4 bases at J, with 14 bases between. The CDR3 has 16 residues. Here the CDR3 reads CASSLAGPERGNTIYF. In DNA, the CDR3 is TGCGCCAGCAGCTTGGCCGGACCCGAGCGCGGAAACACCATATATTTT.

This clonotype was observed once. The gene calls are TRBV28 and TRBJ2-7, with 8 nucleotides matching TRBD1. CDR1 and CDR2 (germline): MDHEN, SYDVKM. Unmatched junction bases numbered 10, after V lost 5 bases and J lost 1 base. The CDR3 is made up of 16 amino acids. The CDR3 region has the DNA TGTGCCAGCAGTGGGGGCCGGGACAGGTTTTCCTACGAGCAGTACTTC. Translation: CASSGGRDRFSYEQYF.

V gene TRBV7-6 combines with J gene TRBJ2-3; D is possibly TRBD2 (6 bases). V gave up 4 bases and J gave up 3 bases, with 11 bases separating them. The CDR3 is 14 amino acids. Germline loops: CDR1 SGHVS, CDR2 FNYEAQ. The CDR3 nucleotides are TGTGCCAGCAGCTCAGGGACTGCAACAGATACGCAGTATTTT. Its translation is CASSSGTATDTQYF.

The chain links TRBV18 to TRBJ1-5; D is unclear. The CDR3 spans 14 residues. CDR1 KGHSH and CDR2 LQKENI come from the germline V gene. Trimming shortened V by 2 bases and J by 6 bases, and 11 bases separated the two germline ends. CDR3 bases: TGTGCCAGCTCACCATCGGGAAAGGCTCAGCCCCAGCATTTT. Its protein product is CASSPSGKAQPQHF.

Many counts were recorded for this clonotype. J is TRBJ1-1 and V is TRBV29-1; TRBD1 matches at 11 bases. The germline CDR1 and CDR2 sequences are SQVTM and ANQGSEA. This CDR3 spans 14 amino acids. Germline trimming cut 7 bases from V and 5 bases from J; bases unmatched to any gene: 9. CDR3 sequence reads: CSAVSGTGGTEAFF. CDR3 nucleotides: TGCAGCGCCGTTTCCGGGACAGGGGGAACTGAAGCTTTCTTT.

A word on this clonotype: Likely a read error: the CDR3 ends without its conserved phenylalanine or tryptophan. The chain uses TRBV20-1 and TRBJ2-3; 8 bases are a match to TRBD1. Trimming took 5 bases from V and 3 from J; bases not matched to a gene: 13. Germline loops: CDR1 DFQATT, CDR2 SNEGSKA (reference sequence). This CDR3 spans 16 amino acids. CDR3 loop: CSAPSIDRGGTDTQYY. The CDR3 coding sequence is TGCAGTGCTCCTTCGATTGACAGGGGTGGAACAGATACGCAGTATTAT.

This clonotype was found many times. The DNA for the CDR3 is TGTGCCAGCAGCTTGCAACAGACTCCCTACGAGCAGTACTTC. Amino acid sequence: CASSLQQTPYEQYF. This chain uses TRBV5-4 with TRBJ2-7; D gene uncertain. V was shortened by 1 base and J by 2 bases, with 10 bases between the two germline ends. The CDR3 covers 14 residues. CDR1 SGHNT and CDR2 YYREEE come from the germline V gene (reference sequence).

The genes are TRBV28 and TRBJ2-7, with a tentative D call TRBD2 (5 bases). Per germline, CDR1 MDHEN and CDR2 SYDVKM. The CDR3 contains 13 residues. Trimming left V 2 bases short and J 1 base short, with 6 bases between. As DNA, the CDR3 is TGTGCCAGCAGTTTAGGAGGTTCCTACGAGCAGTACTTC. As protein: CASSLGGSYEQYF.

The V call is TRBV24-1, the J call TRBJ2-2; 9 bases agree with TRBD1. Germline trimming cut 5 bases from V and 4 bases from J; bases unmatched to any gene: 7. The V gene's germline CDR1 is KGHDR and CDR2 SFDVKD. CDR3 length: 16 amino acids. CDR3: CATSAAGTGSTGELFF. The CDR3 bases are TGTGCCACCAGTGCCGCCGGGACAGGGAGCACCGGGGAGCTGTTTTTT.

CDR3 bases: TGTGCCAGCAGTTATCTCACGGGAACGGCTAAGACCCAGTACTTC. It encodes CASSYLTGTAKTQYF. The V gene is TRBV6-6, the J gene TRBJ2-5; TRBD2 might be the D (5 bases). The CDR3 loop spans 15 amino acids. V shed 3 bases and J shed 6 bases, with 17 bases lying between them. Germline V CDR1 and CDR2: MNHNY, SVGAGI (reference sequence).

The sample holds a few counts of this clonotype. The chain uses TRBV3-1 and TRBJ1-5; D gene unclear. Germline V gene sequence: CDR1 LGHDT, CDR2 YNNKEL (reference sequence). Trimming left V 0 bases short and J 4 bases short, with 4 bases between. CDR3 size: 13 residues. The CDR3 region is CASSQDVNQPQHF. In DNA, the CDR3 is TGTGCCAGCAGCCAAGACGTGAATCAGCCCCAGCATTTT. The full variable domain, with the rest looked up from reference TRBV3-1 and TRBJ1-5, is DTAVSQTPKYLVTQMGNDKSIKCEQNLGHDTMYWYKQDSKKFLKIMFSYNNKELIINETVPNRFSPKSPDKAHLNLHINSLELGDSAVYFCASSQDVNQPQHFGDGTRLSIL.

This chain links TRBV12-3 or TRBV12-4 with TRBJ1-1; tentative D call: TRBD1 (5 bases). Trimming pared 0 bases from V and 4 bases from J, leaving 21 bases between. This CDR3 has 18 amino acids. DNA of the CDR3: TGTGCCAGCAGTTTAGCGCAGGGAGGGTGGGGAGTGGTCACTGAAGCTTTCTTT. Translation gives CASSLAQGGWGVVTEAFF.

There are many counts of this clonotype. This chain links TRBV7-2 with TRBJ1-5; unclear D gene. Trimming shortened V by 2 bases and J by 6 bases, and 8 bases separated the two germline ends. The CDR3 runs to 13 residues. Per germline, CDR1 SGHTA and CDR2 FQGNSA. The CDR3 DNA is TGTGCCAGCAGCTTATCTCGAGGTCAGCCCCAGCATTTT. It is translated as CASSLSRGQPQHF. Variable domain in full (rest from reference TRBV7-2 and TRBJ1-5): GAGVSQSPSNKVTEKGKDVELRCDPISGHTALYWYRQSLGQGLEFLIYFQGNSAPDKSGLPSDRFSAERTGGSVSTLTIQRTQQEDSAVYLCASSLSRGQPQHFGDGTRLSIL.

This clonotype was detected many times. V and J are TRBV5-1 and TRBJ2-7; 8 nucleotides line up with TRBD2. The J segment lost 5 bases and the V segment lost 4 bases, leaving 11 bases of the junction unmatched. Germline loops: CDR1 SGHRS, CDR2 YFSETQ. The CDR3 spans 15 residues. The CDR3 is CASSPSLPGRDEQYF. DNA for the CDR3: TGCGCCAGCAGCCCCTCCCTTCCCGGGAGGGACGAGCAGTACTTC.

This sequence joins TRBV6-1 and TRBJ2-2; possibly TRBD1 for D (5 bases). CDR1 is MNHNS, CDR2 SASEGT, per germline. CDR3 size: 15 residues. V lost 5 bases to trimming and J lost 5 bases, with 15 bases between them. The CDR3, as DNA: TGTGCCAGCAGTTTCAGGGCAACAACTACCGGGGAGCTGTTTTTT. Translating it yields CASSFRATTTGELFF.

In DNA, the CDR3 is TGTGCCAGCAGCCAAGGGGCACCAAGCTCCTACAATGAGCAGTTCTTC. Amino acids: CASSQGAPSSYNEQFF. The chain uses TRBV3-1 and TRBJ2-1; no firm D call. Trimming took off 1 base at V and 0 bases at J, with 10 bases between the two ends. Per germline, CDR1 LGHDT and CDR2 YNNKEL (reference sequence). The CDR3 consists of 16 residues.

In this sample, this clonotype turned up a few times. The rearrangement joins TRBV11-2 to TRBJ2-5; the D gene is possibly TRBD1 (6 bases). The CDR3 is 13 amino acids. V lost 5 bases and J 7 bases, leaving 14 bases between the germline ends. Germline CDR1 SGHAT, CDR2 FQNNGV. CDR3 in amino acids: CASSADRVGTQYF. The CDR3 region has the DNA TGTGCCAGCAGCGCGGACAGAGTGGGGACCCAGTACTTC.

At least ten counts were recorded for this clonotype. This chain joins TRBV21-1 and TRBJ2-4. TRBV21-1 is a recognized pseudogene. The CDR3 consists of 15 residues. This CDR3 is CASSKTDLAKNIQYF. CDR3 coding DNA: TGTGCCAGCAGCAAAACTGACTTAGCCAAAAACATTCAGTACTTC.

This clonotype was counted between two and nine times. CDR3 sequence reads: CASSLDGNYEQYF. CDR3 DNA sequence: TGCGCCAGCAGCTTGGACGGGAACTACGAGCAGTACTTC. V is TRBV5-1 and J is TRBJ2-7, with a possible D match to TRBD2 (5 bases). Trimming removed 0 bases at V and 3 bases at J, with 7 bases between. The CDR3 loop spans 13 amino acids. CDR1 is SGHRS, CDR2 YFSETQ, per germline.